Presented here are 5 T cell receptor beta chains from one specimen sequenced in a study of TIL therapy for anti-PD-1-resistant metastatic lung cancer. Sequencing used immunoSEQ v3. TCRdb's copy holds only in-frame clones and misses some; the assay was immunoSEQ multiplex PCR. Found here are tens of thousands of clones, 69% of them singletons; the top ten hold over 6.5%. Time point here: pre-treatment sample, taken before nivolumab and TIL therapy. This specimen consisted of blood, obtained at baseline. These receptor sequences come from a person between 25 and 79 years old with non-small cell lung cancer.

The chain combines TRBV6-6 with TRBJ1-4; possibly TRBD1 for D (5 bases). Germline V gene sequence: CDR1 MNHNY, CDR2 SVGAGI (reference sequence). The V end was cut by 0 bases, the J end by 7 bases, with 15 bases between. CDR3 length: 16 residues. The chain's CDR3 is CASSYSLGAYSEKLFF. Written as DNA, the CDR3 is TGTGCCAGCAGTTACTCTTTAGGGGCCTACTCTGAAAAACTGTTTTTT.

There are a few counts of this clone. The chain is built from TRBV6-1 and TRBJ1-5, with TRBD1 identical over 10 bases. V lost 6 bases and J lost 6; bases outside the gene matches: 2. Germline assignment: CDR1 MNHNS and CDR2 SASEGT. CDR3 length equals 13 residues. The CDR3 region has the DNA TGTGCCAGCAGGGGACAGGGGTTTCAGCCCCAGCATTTT. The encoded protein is CASRGQGFQPQHF.

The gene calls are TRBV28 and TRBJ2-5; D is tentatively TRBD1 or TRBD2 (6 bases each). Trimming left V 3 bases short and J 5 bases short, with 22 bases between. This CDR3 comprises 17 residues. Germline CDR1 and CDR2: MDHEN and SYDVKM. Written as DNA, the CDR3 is TGTGCCAGCAGTTTCCGTTCCGGGGGCCCTGTACGTGAGACCCAGTACTTC. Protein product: CASSFRSGGPVRETQYF.

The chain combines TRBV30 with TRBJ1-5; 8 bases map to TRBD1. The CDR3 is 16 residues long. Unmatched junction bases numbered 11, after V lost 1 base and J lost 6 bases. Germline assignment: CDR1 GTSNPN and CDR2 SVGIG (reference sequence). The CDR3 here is CAWSAQGAGVGQPQHF. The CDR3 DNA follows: TGTGCCTGGAGTGCCCAGGGGGCTGGGGTAGGTCAGCCCCAGCATTTT.

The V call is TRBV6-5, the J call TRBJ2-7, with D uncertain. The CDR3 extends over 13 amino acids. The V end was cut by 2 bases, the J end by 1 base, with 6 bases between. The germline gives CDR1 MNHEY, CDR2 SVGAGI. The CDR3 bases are TGTGCCAGCAGTTACGCCGGTTCCTACGAGCAGTACTTC. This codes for CASSYAGSYEQYF.